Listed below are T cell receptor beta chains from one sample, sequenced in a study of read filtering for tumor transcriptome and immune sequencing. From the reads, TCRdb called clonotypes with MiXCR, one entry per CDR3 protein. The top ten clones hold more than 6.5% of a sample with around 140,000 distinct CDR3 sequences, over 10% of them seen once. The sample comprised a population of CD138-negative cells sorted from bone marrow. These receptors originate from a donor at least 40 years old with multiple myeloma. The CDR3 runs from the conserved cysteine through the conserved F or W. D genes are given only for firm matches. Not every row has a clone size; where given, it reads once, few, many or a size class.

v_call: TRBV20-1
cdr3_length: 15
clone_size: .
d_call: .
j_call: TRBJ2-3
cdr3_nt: TGCAGTGCTAGAGACGGCCAAATTATGACAGATACGCAGTATTTT
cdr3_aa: CSARDGQIMTDTQYF

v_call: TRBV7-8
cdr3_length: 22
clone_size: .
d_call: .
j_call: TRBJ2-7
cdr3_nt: TGTGCCAGCAGCCTACTTAAAGCGCAAACCCGCAAGGCCGGCGCAAACCCCTACGAGCAGTACTTC
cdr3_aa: CASSLLKAQTRKAGANPYEQYF

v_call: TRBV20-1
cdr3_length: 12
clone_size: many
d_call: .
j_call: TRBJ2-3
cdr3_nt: TGCAGTGCGGCGACAGGCACAGATACGCAGTATTTT
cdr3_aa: CSAATGTDTQYF

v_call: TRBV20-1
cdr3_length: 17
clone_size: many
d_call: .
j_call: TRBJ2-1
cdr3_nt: TGCAGTGCTGAGCCTTTTCAGGGGAAGCTCAGCTACAATGAGCAGTTCTTC
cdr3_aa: CSAEPFQGKLSYNEQFF

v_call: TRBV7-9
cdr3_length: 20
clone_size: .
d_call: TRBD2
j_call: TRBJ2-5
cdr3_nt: TGTGCCAGCAGCCCGCCGGGGACTAGCGGGATTGGGTACTGCCAAGAGACCCAGTACTTC
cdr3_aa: CASSPPGTSGIGYCQETQYF

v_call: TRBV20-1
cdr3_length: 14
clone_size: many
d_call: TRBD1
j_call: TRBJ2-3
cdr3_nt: TGCAGTGCTGCCGGGACAGGGGGCACAGATACGCAGTATTTT
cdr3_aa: CSAAGTGGTDTQYF

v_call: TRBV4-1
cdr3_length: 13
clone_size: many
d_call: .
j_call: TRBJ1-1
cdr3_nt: TGCGCCAGCAGCCCCAGGGAGAGGGCTGAAGCTTTCTTT
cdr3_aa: CASSPRERAEAFF

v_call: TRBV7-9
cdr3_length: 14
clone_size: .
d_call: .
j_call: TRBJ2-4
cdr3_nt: TGTGCCAGCAGCTCGACATGGGCCAAAAACATTCAGTACTTC
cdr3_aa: CASSSTWAKNIQYF

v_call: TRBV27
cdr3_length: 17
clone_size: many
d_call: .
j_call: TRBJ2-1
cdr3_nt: TGTGCCAGCAGTTTGGGGGCCAGGGGTTCGACCTACAATGAGCAGTTCTTC
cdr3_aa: CASSLGARGSTYNEQFF

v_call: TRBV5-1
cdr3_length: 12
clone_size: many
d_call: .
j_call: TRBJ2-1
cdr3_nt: TGCGCCAGCAGCTTGGGGGCGGGTGAGCAGTTCTTC
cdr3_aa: CASSLGAGEQFF

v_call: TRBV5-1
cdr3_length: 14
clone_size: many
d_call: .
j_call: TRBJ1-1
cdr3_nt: TGCGCCAGCAGCTTGGCCGGGGGGCGAGCTGAAGCTTTCTTT
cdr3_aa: CASSLAGGRAEAFF

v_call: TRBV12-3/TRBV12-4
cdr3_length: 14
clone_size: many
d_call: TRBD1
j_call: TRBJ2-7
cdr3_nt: TGTGCCAGCAGTTTGAAACAGGGGATTGTCGAGCAGTACTTC
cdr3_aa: CASSLKQGIVEQYF

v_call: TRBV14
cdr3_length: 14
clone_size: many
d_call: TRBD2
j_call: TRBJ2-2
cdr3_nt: TGTGCCAGCAGCCGAGCTAGCGGGAGTTGGGAGCTGTTTTTT
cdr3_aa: CASSRASGSWELFF

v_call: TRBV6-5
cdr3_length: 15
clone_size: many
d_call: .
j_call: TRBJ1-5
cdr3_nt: TGTGCCAGCAGCAGGACTGGCGGGGGAAATCAGCCCCAGCATTTT
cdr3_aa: CASSRTGGGNQPQHF

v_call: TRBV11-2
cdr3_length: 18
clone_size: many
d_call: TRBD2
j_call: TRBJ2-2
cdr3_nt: TGTGCCAGCAGCTCCTCTCCACTAGCGGGAGTGGGAACCGGGGAGCTGTTTTTT
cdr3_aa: CASSSSPLAGVGTGELFF

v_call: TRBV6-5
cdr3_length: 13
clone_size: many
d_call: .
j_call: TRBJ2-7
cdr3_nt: TGTGCCAGCAGTCGGGACCTCCCGAGGGAGCAGTACTTC
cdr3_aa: CASSRDLPREQYF

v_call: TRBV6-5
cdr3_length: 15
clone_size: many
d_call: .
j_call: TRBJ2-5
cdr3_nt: TGTGCCAGCAGTTACTCGACGGGGGGCGGTGAGACCCAGTACTTC
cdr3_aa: CASSYSTGGGETQYF

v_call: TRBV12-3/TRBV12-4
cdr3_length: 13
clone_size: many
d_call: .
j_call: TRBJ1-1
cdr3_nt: TGTGCCAGCAGTCTATTAGGGGGATCGGGGGCTTTCTTT
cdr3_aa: CASSLLGGSGAFF

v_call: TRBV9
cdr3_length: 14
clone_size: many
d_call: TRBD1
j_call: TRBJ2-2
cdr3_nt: TGTGCCAGCAGCTCGGGACAGGGCACCGGGGAGCTGTTTTTT
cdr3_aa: CASSSGQGTGELFF

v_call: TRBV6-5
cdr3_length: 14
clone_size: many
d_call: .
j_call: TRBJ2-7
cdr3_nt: TGTGCCAGCAGTTACCCGGGGCCCTACTACGAGCAGTACTTC
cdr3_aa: CASSYPGPYYEQYF

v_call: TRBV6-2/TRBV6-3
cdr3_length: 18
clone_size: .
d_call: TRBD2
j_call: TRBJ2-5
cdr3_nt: TGTGCCAGCAGTCCCGGGACTAGCGGGAGAGAAAGCCAAGAGACCCAGTACTTC
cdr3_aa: CASSPGTSGRESQETQYF

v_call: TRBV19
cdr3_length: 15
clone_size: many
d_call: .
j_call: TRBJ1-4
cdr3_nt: TGTGCCAGTAGTATAAACGGGGGAGGTAATGAAAAACTGTTTTTT
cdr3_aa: CASSINGGGNEKLFF

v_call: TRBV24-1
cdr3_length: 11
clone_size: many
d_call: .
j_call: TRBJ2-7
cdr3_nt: TGTGCCACCAGTGATGTCTACGAGCAGTACTTC
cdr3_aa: CATSDVYEQYF

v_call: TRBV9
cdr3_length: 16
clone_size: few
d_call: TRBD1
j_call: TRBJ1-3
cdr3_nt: TGTGCCAGCAGCGATGAGGACAGGGGTTCTGGAAACACCATATATTTT
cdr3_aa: CASSDEDRGSGNTIYF

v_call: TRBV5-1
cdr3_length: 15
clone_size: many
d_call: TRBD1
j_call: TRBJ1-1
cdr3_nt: TGCGCCAGCAGCTTGGTCGGGACAGGGAGCACTGAAGCTTTCTTT
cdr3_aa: CASSLVGTGSTEAFF

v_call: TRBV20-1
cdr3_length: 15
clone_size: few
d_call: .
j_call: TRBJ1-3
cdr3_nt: TGCAGTGCTAGAGAGGGTGCAAACTCTGGAAACACCATATATTTT
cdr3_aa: CSAREGANSGNTIYF